A single sample is the source of the 7 T cell receptor beta chains below, sequenced in a study of T cell changes during pregnancy in multiple sclerosis. The protocol was immunoSEQ multiplex PCR, while the TCRdb copy is restricted to in-frame clones and leaves out a portion. The sample holds 75,000 to 100,000 clones, roughly 94% seen once. The specimen was peripheral blood, collected after pregnancy. All receptors derive from a female donor in good health, enrolled as a control in a pregnancy study.

The chain is built from TRBV7-9 and TRBJ2-5; maybe TRBD2 (5 bases). The CDR3 extends over 14 amino acids. V lost 5 bases to trimming and J lost 7 bases, with 17 bases between them. CDR1 and CDR2 (germline): SEHNR, FQNEAQ (reference sequence). The CDR3 loop reads CASSPTWAGLTQYF. The CDR3 region has the DNA TGTGCCAGCAGCCCCACGTGGGCGGGTCTGACCCAGTACTTC.

This chain joins TRBV5-6 and TRBJ2-7; 7 bases align to TRBD2. Germline V gene sequence: CDR1 SGHDT, CDR2 YYEEEE. J gave up 2 bases and V 7 bases, and 9 bases lay outside the gene matches. This CDR3 comprises 14 residues. The CDR3 sequence is CASGPGGGTYEQYF. The DNA of the CDR3 is TGTGCCAGCGGGCCTGGGGGGGGTACCTACGAGCAGTACTTC.

The CDR3 region is CASSPGQDGNTIYF. DNA of the CDR3: TGTGCCAGTTCCCCGGGACAAGATGGGAACACCATATATTTT. The chain couples TRBV18 to TRBJ1-3, with D possibly matching TRBD1 (6 bases). Trimming shortened V by 9 bases and J by 7 bases, and 19 bases separated the two germline ends. This CDR3 has 14 amino acids. Per germline, CDR1 KGHSH and CDR2 LQKENI.

This chain uses TRBV28 with TRBJ1-1; unclear D gene. Trimming left V 9 bases short and J 0 bases short, with 8 bases between. Germline V gives CDR1 MDHEN, CDR2 SYDVKM. The CDR3 is 12 residues long. The CDR3 bases are TGTGCCAGTAAGTCTATGAACACTGAAGCTTTCTTT. Protein product: CASKSMNTEAFF.

The chain carries TRBV9 and TRBJ2-2, with D possibly TRBD2 on 7 matching bases. The ends were cut back, 1 base at V and 4 bases at J, with 20 bases in the middle. Looked up from germline, CDR1 is SGDLS and CDR2 is YYNGEE. This CDR3 region has 18 residues. The CDR3, as DNA: TGTGCCAGCAGCGTAAAAGGGTGGGGGGGCGCGGGCACCGGGGAGCTGTTTTTT. It specifies CASSVKGWGGAGTGELFF.

This chain joins TRBV5-1 and TRBJ2-7; perhaps TRBD2 as D (6 bases). Trimming took 6 bases from V and 2 from J, leaving 12 bases between them. The CDR3 is 13 residues long. Per the germline V gene, CDR1 is SGHRS and CDR2 is YFSETQ. The CDR3 DNA sequence: TGCGCCAGCAACCCCGGCGGGGCCTACGAGCAGTACTTC. This encodes CASNPGGAYEQYF.

V usage is TRBV7-8 and J usage is TRBJ1-1; 9 nucleotides agree with TRBD1. Germline V lookup: CDR1 SGHVS, CDR2 FQNEAQ. This CDR3 region has 19 residues. V shed 5 bases and J 3 bases; nucleotides not matched to a gene: 19. CDR3 region: CASSPSTYRTGALDTEAFF. The CDR3, as DNA: TGTGCCAGCAGCCCTTCGACTTACCGGACAGGGGCCCTGGACACTGAAGCTTTCTTT.